This T cell receptor (beta chain) was obtained from a study of blood T cell repertoires in COVID-19. V was trimmed by 3 bases and J by 3 bases, leaving 9 bases between them. Germline V CDR1 and CDR2: LNHDA, SQIVND (reference sequence). The CDR3 runs 13 residues. As handled by the study authors: Amplification of reference gene primers provided the estimated nucleated cell counts. Repertoires were generated with immunoSEQ multiplex PCR, while TCRdb's copy carries only in-frame clones and drops some. The V and J calls and clone size are taken from that table; D and trimming were inferred from the DNA. The sample holds some 41,000 clones, around 83% seen once.

Material: peripheral blood. The receptor comes from a woman older than 75 with active or convalescent COVID-19. The chain combines TRBV19 with TRBJ2-7, with unresolved D. The CDR3 reads CASSMSAGYEQYF. CDR3 DNA: TGTGCCAGTAGTATGAGCGCCGGCTACGAGCAGTACTTC.